The sequence of this TCR beta chain was determined in a study of control samples from healthy donors and cancer patients. Produced via immunoSEQ multiplex PCR; TCRdb's table is partial and in-frame only. The repertoire holds roughly 60,000 clones, with about 95% as singletons. The sequenced material came from blood. This TCR was recovered from a man younger than 45 in good health.

CDR3 amino acids: CSVESSGSGSGELFF. For the CDR3, the DNA is TGCAGCGTTGAGTCTAGCGGGAGTGGATCCGGGGAGCTGTTTTTT. J is TRBJ2-2 and V is TRBV29-1, with 10 nucleotides matching TRBD2. J lost 6 bases, V lost 3 bases, and 7 bases had no gene match. Germline CDR1 and CDR2: SQVTM and ANQGSEA. This CDR3 is 15 amino acids long.